The 31 T cell receptor beta chains below were found in one sample sequenced in a study of blood T cell repertoires in COVID-19. Repertoires were generated with immunoSEQ multiplex PCR, while TCRdb's copy carries only in-frame clones and drops some. The data show about 260,000 clones, 75% to 90% seen once. Sample: peripheral blood. The receptor source for this set is a woman between 40 and 55 years old who had recovered from COVID-19.

This chain links TRBV15 with TRBJ1-6; possibly TRBD1 for D (5 bases). Germline values: CDR1 LNHNV, CDR2 YYDKDF (reference sequence). Trimming took off 3 bases at V and 10 bases at J, with 19 bases between the two ends. The CDR3 runs 16 residues. CDR3 protein: CATSRDSTDLRSPLHF. CDR3 in DNA: TGTGCCACCAGCAGGGATTCGACAGACTTGAGGTCACCCCTCCACTTT.

The chain uses TRBV5-4 and TRBJ1-1, with TRBD1 identical over 7 bases. Per the germline V gene, CDR1 is SGHNT and CDR2 is YYREEE (reference sequence). The CDR3 loop spans 15 amino acids. V was clipped by 4 bases and J by 0 bases; unmatched bases: 6. The CDR3 DNA is TGTGCCAGCAGCAAAGGGGGCTTATTGAACACTGAAGCTTTCTTT. Protein sequence: CASSKGGLLNTEAFF.

The CDR3 protein is CAISPSSGGAVSYNEQFF. The CDR3 bases are TGTGCCATCAGTCCCTCTAGCGGGGGGGCCGTAAGTTACAATGAGCAGTTCTTC. The rearrangement uses TRBV10-3 and TRBJ2-1; 12 bases are shared with TRBD2. Trimming took 5 bases from V and 4 from J; bases not matched to a gene: 12. CDR1 and CDR2 (germline): ENHRY, SYGVKD. CDR3 length equals 18 residues.

The CDR3 DNA is TGTGCCAGCAGCTTAGCCGCTAATGAAAAACTGTTTTTT. Translating gives CASSLAANEKLFF. This chain links TRBV11-2 with TRBJ1-4; no firm D call. V was pared by 1 base and J by 3 bases, with 3 bases between. Germline values: CDR1 SGHAT, CDR2 FQNNGV. There are 13 residues in the CDR3.

This rearrangement joins TRBV12-5 to TRBJ1-6; TRBD1 agrees at 7 bases. The CDR3 extends over 17 amino acids. The germline V gene encodes CDR1 LGHNT and CDR2 FRNRAP. J gave up 7 bases and V 3 bases, and 12 bases lay outside the gene matches. The CDR3 DNA reads TGTGCTAGTGGTTTAGCAATAGAGGGGGCCGGCAATTCACCCCTCCACTTT. Protein: CASGLAIEGAGNSPLHF.

V gene TRBV30 combines with J gene TRBJ1-6; 10 bases match TRBD1. The CDR3 has 14 amino acids. CDR1 is GTSNPN, CDR2 SVGIG, per germline (reference sequence). The J segment lost 9 bases and the V segment lost 5 bases, leaving 7 bases of the junction unmatched. CDR3 coding DNA: TGTGCCTGGGACAGGGGGCAAGCCGGTTCACCCCTCCACTTT. Encoded protein: CAWDRGQAGSPLHF.

This clone was recorded once. The chain joins TRBV9 to TRBJ2-7; D might be TRBD1 (6 bases). Germline CDR1 reads SGDLS; CDR2 reads YYNGEE. The CDR3 consists of 14 residues. The V and J ends lost 2 bases and 3 bases respectively, with 12 bases between them. CDR3 nucleotide sequence: TGTGCCAGCAGCGTGGCCCTCAGGGGCTACGAGCAGTACTTC. This translates into CASSVALRGYEQYF.

This chain links TRBV5-4 with TRBJ1-6, with D possibly matching TRBD1 (6 bases). CDR1 and CDR2 (germline): SGHNT, YYREEE (reference sequence). The CDR3 extends over 16 amino acids. Trimming removed 1 base at V and 7 bases at J, with 15 bases between. CDR3 residues: CASSLTLGRGNSPLHF. The CDR3 DNA sequence: TGTGCCAGCAGCTTGACCCTAGGCAGGGGAAATTCACCCCTCCACTTT.

V is TRBV6-6 and J is TRBJ2-7; TRBD1 matches at 7 bases. This CDR3 has 14 residues. V was pared by 6 bases and J by 7 bases, with 12 bases of the junction left unmatched. The germline V gene encodes CDR1 MNHNY and CDR2 SVGAGI (reference sequence). DNA for the CDR3: TGTGCCAGCAGACGGGACAGCCTGTCGGGGGAGCAGTACTTC. Amino acid sequence: CASRRDSLSGEQYF.

This chain links TRBV6-5 with TRBJ2-5; no clear D. From germline, CDR1 is MNHEY and CDR2 SVGAGI. The CDR3 spans 15 residues. V was clipped by 6 bases and J by 5 bases, with 19 bases between them. The CDR3 sequence is CASSPLDWPRETQYF. The CDR3 DNA follows: TGTGCCAGCAGCCCCCTCGACTGGCCTCGGGAGACCCAGTACTTC.

V usage is TRBV5-1 and J usage is TRBJ1-3, with D hard to call. The CDR3 has 16 residues. Trimming shortened V by 0 bases and J by 2 bases, and 12 bases separated the two germline ends. Germline CDR1 SGHRS, CDR2 YFSETQ. The CDR3 DNA sequence: TGCGCCAGCAGCTTGGATCCGCAGGCCACTGGAAACACCATATATTTT. Its translation is CASSLDPQATGNTIYF.

The V call is TRBV9, the J call TRBJ1-2; D ambiguous. The CDR3 is 12 amino acids. Deletions cut 2 bases from V and 5 bases from J, with 7 bases between. Germline CDR1 reads SGDLS; CDR2 reads YYNGEE. Here the CDR3 reads CASSVSPYGYTF. The CDR3 nucleotides are TGTGCCAGCAGCGTCTCTCCTTATGGCTACACCTTC. The whole variable domain, remainder taken from reference TRBV9 and TRBJ1-2, is DSGVTQTPKHLITATGQRVTLRCSPRSGDLSVYWYQQSLDQGLQFLIQYYNGEERAKGNILERFSAQQFPDLHSELNLSSLELGDSALYFCASSVSPYGYTFGSGTRLTVV.

Here the CDR3 DNA reads TGTGCCAGCAGTTATCAGGTTCAGTACAATGAGCAGTTCTTC. Translation gives CASSYQVQYNEQFF. The rearrangement links TRBV6-5 to TRBJ2-1; no clear D gene. Germline V gene sequence: CDR1 MNHEY, CDR2 SVGAGI. The V and J ends lost 3 bases and 4 bases respectively, with 10 bases between them. CDR3 length equals 14 residues.

This clone appeared once. Here the CDR3 DNA reads TGCGCCAGCAGCTTCCAAGACAGTGGATATGGCTACACCTTC. As protein: CASSFQDSGYGYTF. The gene calls are TRBV5-1 and TRBJ1-2; possibly TRBD1 for D (5 bases). The CDR3 runs 14 residues. The germline V gene has CDR1 SGHRS and CDR2 YFSETQ. The ends were cut back, 2 bases at V and 5 bases at J, with 13 bases in the middle.

This clone was seen a handful of times. The chain employs TRBV5-1 and TRBJ2-5, with 7 bases lining up with TRBD2. Germline CDR1 is SGHRS and CDR2 is YFSETQ. The CDR3 runs 16 residues. Trimming cost V 0 bases and J 1 base; bases outside gene matches: 6. The CDR3 here is CASSLGGSSGQETQYF. The CDR3, as DNA: TGCGCCAGCAGCTTGGGGGGATCTAGCGGCCAAGAGACCCAGTACTTC.

V is TRBV7-9 and J is TRBJ1-1; D not resolved. The CDR3 loop spans 16 amino acids. The germline V gene encodes CDR1 SEHNR and CDR2 FQNEAQ (reference sequence). V lost 8 bases and J lost 0, with 19 bases in between. CDR3 protein: CASSRTPGGLNTEAFF. The CDR3 region has the DNA TGTGCCAGCTCGAGGACCCCCGGAGGACTGAACACTGAAGCTTTCTTT.

Note on this clone: The junction departs from germline at one end; a sequencing error may be responsible. This chain connects TRBV3-1 (or the pseudogene TRBV3-2) to TRBJ2-7; 7 nucleotides line up with TRBD1. The CDR3 runs to 13 residues. CDR1 LGHDT and CDR2 YNNKEL come from the germline V gene (reference sequence). The CDR3 loop reads CASSQVQGEKLLF. The CDR3 DNA reads TGTGCCAGCAGCCAAGTCCAGGGGGAAAAACTTCTCTTC.

The chain links TRBV10-2 to TRBJ1-2, with 10 bases that match TRBD1. CDR3 length equals 18 residues. V lost 3 bases to trimming and J lost 5 bases; unmatched junction nucleotides: 15. The germline V gene encodes CDR1 WSHSY and CDR2 SAAADI. CDR3 DNA sequence: TGCGCCAGCAGTGACTACGACAGGGGGCGGTTTCACGGGTATGGCTACACCTTC. It is translated as CASSDYDRGRFHGYGYTF.

The chain joins TRBV3-1 (or the pseudogene TRBV3-2) to TRBJ2-5, with a tentative D call TRBD2 (5 bases). Germline CDR1 LGHDT, CDR2 YNNKEL (reference sequence). Trimming cost V 1 base and J 5 bases, with 14 bases left between them. The CDR3 is 15 residues long. CDR3 loop: CASSQGLNSRETQYF. The DNA for the CDR3 is TGTGCCAGCAGCCAAGGACTAAACTCACGGGAGACCCAGTACTTC.

In its sample, this clone was seen once. The chain employs TRBV18 and TRBJ1-2; D unclear. The CDR3 covers 14 residues. Trimming removed 3 bases from V and 8 bases from J, with 16 bases in between. CDR1 and CDR2 (germline): KGHSH, LQKENI. The CDR3 DNA sequence: TGTGCCAGCTCACCTTTTGTACGGGGAGGAGGCTACACCTTC. Protein: CASSPFVRGGGYTF. The variable domain in full, with the rest retrieved from reference TRBV18 and TRBJ1-2, is NAGVMQNPRHLVRRRGQEARLRCSPMKGHSHVYWYRQLPEEGLKFMVYLQKENIIDESGMPKERFSAEFPKEGPSILRIQQVVRGDSAAYFCASSPFVRGGGYTFGSGTRLTVV.

V is TRBV5-4 and J is TRBJ1-2; D ambiguous. V gave up 0 bases and J gave up 0 bases, with 12 bases separating them. The germline V gene has CDR1 SGHNT and CDR2 YYREEE (reference sequence). The CDR3 has 16 residues. DNA of the CDR3: TGTGCCAGCAGCTTGGTCTTCCCAGGTTCTAACTATGGCTACACCTTC. The encoded protein is CASSLVFPGSNYGYTF. Looking up the rest from reference TRBV5-4 and TRBJ1-2 gives the full variable domain: ETGVTQSPTHLIKTRGQQVTLRCSSQSGHNTVSWYQQALGQGPQFIFQYYREEENGRGNFPPRFSGLQFPNYSSELNVNALELDDSALYLCASSLVFPGSNYGYTFGSGTRLTVV.

J is TRBJ1-4 and V is TRBV6-5; 8 bases match TRBD1. This CDR3 region has 13 residues. Germline V gene sequence: CDR1 MNHEY, CDR2 SVGAGI. Trimming at V came to 7 bases and at J to 7 bases, leaving 5 bases not matched to a gene. The CDR3 region is CASTRTGPEKLFF. DNA for the CDR3: TGTGCCAGCACCAGGACAGGGCCTGAAAAACTGTTTTTT.

The chain has TRBV10-1 and TRBJ1-1; D is ambiguous. CDR1 and CDR2 (germline): WNHNN, SYGVQD (reference sequence). The CDR3 has 14 residues. The ends were cut back, 6 bases at V and 0 bases at J, with 11 bases in the middle. The CDR3 region is CASRATLMNTEAFF. The CDR3 DNA reads as TGCGCCAGCAGGGCAACCCTTATGAACACTGAAGCTTTCTTT.

This sequence joins TRBV5-1 and TRBJ1-4, with D possibly being TRBD1 (5 bases). The germline gives CDR1 SGHRS, CDR2 YFSETQ. The CDR3 runs to 14 residues. The ends were cut back, 4 bases at V and 8 bases at J, with 15 bases in the middle. CDR3 amino acids: CASSRQSPGEKLFF. For the CDR3, the DNA is TGCGCCAGCAGCAGACAGTCCCCTGGGGAAAAACTGTTTTTT.

The chain couples TRBV4-1 to TRBJ1-1; a possible D gene is TRBD1 (5 bases). Germline V CDR1 and CDR2: MGHRA, YSYEKL. V was trimmed by 1 base and J by 0 bases, leaving 9 bases between them. There are 15 residues in the CDR3. Here the CDR3 reads CASSQVGRVNTEAFF. Written as DNA, the CDR3 is TGCGCCAGCAGCCAAGTGGGCAGGGTGAACACTGAAGCTTTCTTT.

V is TRBV6-2 or TRBV6-3 and J is TRBJ2-7; D possibly corresponds to TRBD1 (6 bases). The germline CDR1 and CDR2 sequences are MNHEY and SVGEGT. The CDR3 length is 14 residues. Trimming removed 2 bases at V and 5 bases at J, with 13 bases between. The CDR3, as DNA: TGTGCCAGCAGTTACCCAAACAGGGTCCACGAGCAGTACTTC. Protein product: CASSYPNRVHEQYF.

The chain carries TRBV5-4 and TRBJ2-2, with 9 bases that match TRBD1. V was clipped by 5 bases and J by 3 bases; unmatched bases: 8. CDR1 is SGHNT, CDR2 YYREEE, per germline (reference sequence). CDR3 length equals 16 residues. The CDR3 DNA follows: TGTGCCAGCAGAGCCGGACAGGGGCGTCACACCGGGGAGCTGTTTTTT. Its translation is CASRAGQGRHTGELFF.

This chain joins TRBV19 and TRBJ2-5; the D gene is possibly TRBD2 (6 bases). The CDR3 is made up of 14 amino acids. The germline V gene encodes CDR1 LNHDA and CDR2 SQIVND (reference sequence). Trimming took off 7 bases at V and 1 base at J, with 13 bases between the two ends. Here the CDR3 DNA reads TGTGCCAGTACCGTAGGCGGGGCCCAAGAGACCCAGTACTTC. It is translated as CASTVGGAQETQYF.

CDR3 DNA sequence: TGTGCCAGCACTAGGGACAGGGCGACGGAGACCCAGTACTTC. The encoded protein is CASTRDRATETQYF. The chain joins TRBV6-5 to TRBJ2-5; 9 nucleotides align to TRBD1. Germline values: CDR1 MNHEY, CDR2 SVGAGI. Trimming took 7 bases from V and 5 from J; bases not matched to a gene: 8. This CDR3 contains 14 residues.

Here the CDR3 reads CSASLAGGYFNEQFF. Here the CDR3 DNA reads TGCAGTGCTAGTCTGGCGGGGGGCTACTTCAATGAGCAGTTCTTC. The chain carries TRBV20-1 and TRBJ2-1; 8 nucleotides match TRBD2. There are 15 residues in the CDR3. The V gene's germline CDR1 is DFQATT and CDR2 SNEGSKA (reference sequence). V shed 3 bases, J shed 6 bases, and the junction held 10 bases outside the gene matches.

The chain has TRBV6-5 and TRBJ1-6; D is possibly TRBD1 (5 bases). CDR1 is MNHEY, CDR2 SVGAGI, per germline. The CDR3 is 15 residues long. Trimming removed 8 bases at V and 0 bases at J, with 11 bases between. The chain's CDR3 is CASGGGGSYNSPLHF. DNA of the CDR3: TGTGCCAGCGGCGGGGGGGGCTCCTATAATTCACCCCTCCACTTT.